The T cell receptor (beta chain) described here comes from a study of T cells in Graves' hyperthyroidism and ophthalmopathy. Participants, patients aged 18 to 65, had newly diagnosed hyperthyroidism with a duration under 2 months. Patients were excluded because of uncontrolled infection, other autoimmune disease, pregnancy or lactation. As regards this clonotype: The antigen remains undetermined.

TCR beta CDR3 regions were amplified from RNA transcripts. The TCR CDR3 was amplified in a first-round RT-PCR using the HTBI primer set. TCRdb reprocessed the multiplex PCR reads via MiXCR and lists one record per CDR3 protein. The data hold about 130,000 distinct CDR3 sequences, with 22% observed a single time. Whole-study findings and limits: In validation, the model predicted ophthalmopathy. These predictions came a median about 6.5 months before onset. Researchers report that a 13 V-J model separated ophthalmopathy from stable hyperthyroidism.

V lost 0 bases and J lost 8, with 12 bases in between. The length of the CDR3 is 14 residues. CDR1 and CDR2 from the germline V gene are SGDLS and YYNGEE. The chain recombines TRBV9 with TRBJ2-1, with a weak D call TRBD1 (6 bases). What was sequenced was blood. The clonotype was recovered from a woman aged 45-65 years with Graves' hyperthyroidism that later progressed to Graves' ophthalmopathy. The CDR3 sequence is CASSVATGSDEQFF. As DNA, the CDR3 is TGTGCCAGCAGCGTAGCTACAGGGAGCGATGAGCAGTTCTTC.